The clone carrying this T cell receptor (beta chain) was picked up a small number of times. A marrow graft followed busulfan-fludarabine conditioning, with cyclophosphamide on days +3 and +4. The data belong to a study of T cells after posttransplantation cyclophosphamide. The repertoire was sequenced with immunoSEQ multiplex PCR; TCRdb's copy has only in-frame clones and lacks some. This sample has roughly 14,000 clones and no singletons, with 20% to 25% in the ten largest. V lost 6 bases and J lost 9, with 15 bases in between. Germline-derived CDR1 and CDR2 are SEHNR and FQNEAQ (reference sequence). The CDR3 is 14 residues long.

The receptor was isolated from a female patient in her 40s who received an allogeneic stem cell transplant from a related donor, was CMV-positive, and had no GVHD. Some T cells may arise from the graft donor. This material consisted of PBMCs, taken about 1,000 days after allogeneic stem cell transplant with posttransplant cyclophosphamide. The rearrangement links TRBV7-9 to TRBJ1-6; the D gene is possibly TRBD1 (6 bases). CDR3 sequence reads: CASSVTGRGSPLHF. The DNA for the CDR3 is TGTGCCAGCAGTGTAACAGGGAGGGGTTCACCCCTCCACTTT.